A single count supports the clone carrying this T cell receptor (beta chain). Its cognate antigen is unknown. This sample stems from a study of cytomegalovirus exposure and HLA in healthy donors. Overall study results and limits: An analysis was carried out later, and it reportedly showed fewer N-insertions in an Asian-associated ancestry cluster than the approximately 610-donor mean. The HLA-A and HLA-B alleles of most subjects were reportedly predicted accurately from TCR beta sequences. A missense DCLRE1C variant was associated with V- and J-gene trimming of TCR beta chains in a later analysis, and an independent cohort replicated the association.

This PCR relied on a set of 60 Vbeta primers and 13 Jbeta primers. Assay used: immunoSEQ multiplex PCR; TCRdb lists only in-frame clones, some missing. The data contain over 75,000 clones, approximately 88% of them singletons. CDR1 is MGHDK, CDR2 SYGVNS, per germline. CDR3 length equals 14 residues. Trimming pared 4 bases from V and 0 bases from J, leaving 10 bases between. The sample was PBMCs. The receptor was derived from a woman aged 45 to 65 in good health and CMV-seronegative. This chain joins TRBV25-1 and TRBJ2-7; tentatively, D is TRBD1 (5 bases). The CDR3 region is CASSASRDSYEQYF. The CDR3 nucleotides are TGTGCCAGCAGTGCATCCAGGGACTCCTACGAGCAGTACTTC.